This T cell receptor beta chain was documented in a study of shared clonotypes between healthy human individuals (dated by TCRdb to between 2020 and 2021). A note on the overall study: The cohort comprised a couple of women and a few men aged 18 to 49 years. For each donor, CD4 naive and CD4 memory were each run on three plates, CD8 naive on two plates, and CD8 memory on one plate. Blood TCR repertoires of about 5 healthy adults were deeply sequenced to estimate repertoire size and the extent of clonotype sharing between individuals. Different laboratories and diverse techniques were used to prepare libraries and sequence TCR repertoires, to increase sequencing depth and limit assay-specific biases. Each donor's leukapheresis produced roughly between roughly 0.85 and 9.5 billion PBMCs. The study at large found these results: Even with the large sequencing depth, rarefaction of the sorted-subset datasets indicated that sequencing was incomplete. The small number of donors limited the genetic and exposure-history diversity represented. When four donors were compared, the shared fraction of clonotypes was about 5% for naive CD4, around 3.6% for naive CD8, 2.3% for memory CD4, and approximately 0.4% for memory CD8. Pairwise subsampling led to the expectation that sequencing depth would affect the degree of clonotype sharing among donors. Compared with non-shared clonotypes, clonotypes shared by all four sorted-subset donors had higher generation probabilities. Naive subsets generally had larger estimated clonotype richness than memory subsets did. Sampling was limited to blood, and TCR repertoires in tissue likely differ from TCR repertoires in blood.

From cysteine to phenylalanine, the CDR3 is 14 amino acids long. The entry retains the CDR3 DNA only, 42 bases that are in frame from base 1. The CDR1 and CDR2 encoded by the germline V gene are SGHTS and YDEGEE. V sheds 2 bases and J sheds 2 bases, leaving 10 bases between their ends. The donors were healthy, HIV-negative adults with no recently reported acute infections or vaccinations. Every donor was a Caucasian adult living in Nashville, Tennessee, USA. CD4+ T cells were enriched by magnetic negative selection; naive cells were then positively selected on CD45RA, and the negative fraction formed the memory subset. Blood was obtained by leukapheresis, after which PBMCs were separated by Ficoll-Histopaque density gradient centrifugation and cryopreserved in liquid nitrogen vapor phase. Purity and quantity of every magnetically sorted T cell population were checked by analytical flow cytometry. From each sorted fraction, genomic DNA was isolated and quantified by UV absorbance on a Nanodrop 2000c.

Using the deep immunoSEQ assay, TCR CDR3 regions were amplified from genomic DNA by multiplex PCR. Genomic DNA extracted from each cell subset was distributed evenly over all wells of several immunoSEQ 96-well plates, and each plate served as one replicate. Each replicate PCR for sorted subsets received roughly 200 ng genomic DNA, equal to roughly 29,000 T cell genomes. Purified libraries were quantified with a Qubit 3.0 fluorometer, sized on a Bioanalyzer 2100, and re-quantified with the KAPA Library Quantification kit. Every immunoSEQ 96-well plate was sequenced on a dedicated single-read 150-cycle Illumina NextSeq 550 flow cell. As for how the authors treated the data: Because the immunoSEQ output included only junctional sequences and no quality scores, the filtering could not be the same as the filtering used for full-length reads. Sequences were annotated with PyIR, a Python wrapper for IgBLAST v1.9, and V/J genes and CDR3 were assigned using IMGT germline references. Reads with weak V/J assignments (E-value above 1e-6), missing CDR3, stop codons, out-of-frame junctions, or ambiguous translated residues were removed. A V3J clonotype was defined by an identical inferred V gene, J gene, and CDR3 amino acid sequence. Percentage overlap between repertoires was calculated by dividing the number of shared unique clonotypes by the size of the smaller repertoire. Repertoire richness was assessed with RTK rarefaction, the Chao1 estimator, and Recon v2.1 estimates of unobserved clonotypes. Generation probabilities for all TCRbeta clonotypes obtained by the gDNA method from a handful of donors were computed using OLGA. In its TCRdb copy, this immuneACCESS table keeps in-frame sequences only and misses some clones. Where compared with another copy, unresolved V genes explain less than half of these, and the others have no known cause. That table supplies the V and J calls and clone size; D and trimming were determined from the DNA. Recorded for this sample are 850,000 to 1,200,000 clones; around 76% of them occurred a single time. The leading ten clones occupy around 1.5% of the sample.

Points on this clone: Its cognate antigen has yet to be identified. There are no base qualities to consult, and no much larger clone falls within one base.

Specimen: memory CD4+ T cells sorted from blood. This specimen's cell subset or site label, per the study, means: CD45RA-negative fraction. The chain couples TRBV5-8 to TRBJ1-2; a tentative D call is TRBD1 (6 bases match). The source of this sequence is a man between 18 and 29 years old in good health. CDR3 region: CASSLQGGNYGYTF. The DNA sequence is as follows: TGTGCCAGCAGCTTACAGGGTGGCAACTATGGCTACACCTTC.